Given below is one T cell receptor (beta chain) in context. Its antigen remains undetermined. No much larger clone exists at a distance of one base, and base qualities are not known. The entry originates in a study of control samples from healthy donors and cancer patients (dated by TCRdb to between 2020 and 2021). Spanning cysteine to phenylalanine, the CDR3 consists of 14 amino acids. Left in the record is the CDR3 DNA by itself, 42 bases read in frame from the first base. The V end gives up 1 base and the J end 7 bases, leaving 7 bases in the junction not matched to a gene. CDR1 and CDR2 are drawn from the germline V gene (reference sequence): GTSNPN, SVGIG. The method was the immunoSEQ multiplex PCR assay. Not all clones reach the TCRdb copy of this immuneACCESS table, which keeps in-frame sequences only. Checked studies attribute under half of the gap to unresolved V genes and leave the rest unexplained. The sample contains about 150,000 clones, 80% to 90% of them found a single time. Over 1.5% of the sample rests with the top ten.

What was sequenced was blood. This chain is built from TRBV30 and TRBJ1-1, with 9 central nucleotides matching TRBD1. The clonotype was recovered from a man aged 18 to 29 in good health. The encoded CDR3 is CAWSALRDRVEAFF. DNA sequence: TGTGCCTGGAGTGCCCTCCGGGACAGGGTTGAAGCTTTCTTT.